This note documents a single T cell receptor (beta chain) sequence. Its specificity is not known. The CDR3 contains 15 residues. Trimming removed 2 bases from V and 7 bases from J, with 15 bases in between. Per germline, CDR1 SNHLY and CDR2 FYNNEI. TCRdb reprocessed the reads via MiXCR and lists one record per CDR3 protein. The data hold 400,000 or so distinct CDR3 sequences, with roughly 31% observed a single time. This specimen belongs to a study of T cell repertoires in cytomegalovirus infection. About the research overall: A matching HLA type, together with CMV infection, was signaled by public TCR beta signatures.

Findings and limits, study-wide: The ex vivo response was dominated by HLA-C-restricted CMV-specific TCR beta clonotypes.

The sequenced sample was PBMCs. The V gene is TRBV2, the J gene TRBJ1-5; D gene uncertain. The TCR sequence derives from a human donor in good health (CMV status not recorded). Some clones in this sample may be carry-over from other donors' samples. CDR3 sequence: CASSENGLHGQPQHF. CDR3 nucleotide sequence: TGTGCCAGCAGTGAAAATGGACTACACGGCCAGCCCCAGCATTTT.